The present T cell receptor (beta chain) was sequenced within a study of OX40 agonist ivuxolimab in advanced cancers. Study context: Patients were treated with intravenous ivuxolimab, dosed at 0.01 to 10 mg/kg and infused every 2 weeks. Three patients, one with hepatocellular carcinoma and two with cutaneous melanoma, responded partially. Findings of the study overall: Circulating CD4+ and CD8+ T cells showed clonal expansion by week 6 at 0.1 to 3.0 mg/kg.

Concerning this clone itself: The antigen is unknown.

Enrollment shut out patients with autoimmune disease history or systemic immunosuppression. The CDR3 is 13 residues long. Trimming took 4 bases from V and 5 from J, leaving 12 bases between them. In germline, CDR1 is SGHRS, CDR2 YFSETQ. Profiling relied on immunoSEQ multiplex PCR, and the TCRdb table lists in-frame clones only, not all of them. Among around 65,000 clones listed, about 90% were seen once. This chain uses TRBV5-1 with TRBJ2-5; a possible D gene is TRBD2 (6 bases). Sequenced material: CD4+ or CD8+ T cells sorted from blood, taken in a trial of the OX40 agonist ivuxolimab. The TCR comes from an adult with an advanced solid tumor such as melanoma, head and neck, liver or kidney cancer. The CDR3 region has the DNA TGCGCCAGCAGCACGTCGGGAGTTGAGACCCAGTACTTC. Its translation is CASSTSGVETQYF.